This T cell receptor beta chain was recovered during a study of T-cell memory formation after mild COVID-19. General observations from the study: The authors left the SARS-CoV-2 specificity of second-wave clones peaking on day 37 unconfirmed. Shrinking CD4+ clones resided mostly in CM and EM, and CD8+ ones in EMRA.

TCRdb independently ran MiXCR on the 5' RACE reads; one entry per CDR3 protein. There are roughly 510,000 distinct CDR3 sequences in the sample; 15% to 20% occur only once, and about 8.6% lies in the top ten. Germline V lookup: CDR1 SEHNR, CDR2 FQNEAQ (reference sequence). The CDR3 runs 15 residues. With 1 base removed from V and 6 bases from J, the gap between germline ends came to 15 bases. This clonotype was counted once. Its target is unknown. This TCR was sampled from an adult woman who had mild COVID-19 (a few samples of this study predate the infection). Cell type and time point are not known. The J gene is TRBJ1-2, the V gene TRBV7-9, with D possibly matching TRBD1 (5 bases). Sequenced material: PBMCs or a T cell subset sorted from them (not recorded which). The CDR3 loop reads CASSLESGARDGYTF. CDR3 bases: TGTGCCAGCAGCTTAGAGTCCGGGGCCCGGGATGGCTACACCTTC.